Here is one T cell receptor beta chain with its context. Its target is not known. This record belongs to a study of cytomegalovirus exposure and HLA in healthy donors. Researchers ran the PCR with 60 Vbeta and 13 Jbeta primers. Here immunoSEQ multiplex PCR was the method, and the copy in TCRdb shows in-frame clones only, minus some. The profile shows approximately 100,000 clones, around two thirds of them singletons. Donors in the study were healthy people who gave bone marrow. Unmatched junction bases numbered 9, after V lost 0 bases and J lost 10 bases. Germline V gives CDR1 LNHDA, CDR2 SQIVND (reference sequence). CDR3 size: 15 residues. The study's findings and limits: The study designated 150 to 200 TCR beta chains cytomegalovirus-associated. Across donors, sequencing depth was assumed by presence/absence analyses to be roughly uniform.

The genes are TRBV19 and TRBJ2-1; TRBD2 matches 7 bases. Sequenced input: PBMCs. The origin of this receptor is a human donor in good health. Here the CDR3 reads CASSIEGRGRGEQFF. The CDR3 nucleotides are TGTGCCAGTAGTATAGAAGGTCGCGGGAGAGGAGAGCAGTTCTTC.